This passage covers 20 T cell receptor beta chains from one sample sequenced in a study of response to subunit inactivated influenza vaccine. TCRdb fed the RT-PCR reads into MiXCR, producing one record per CDR3 protein. The data show a few hundred thousand distinct CDR3 sequences, with under 8.5% seen just once and 13% held by the top ten. The source material was PBMCs from blood, sampled approximately 25 months after vaccination. The receptor set was obtained from a man aged 50 to 69 who received an inactivated influenza vaccine.

This clonotype has a count of ten or more. The J gene is TRBJ1-5, the V gene TRBV4-3; no reliable D call. This CDR3 is 13 amino acids long. The germline gives CDR1 LGHNA, CDR2 YSLEER. V was shortened by 0 bases and J by 11 bases, with 11 bases between the two germline ends. The CDR3 sequence: CASSQERTSAQHF. CDR3 coding DNA: TGCGCCAGCAGCCAAGAGAGAACCAGTGCCCAGCATTTT.

This clonotype showed up just a few times. V usage is TRBV2 and J usage is TRBJ2-5, with D possibly being TRBD1 or TRBD2 (5 bases each). Germline CDR1 and CDR2: SNHLY and FYNNEI. The CDR3 loop spans 14 amino acids. With 4 bases removed from V and 4 bases from J, the gap between germline ends came to 13 bases. The CDR3 is CASSAGLRGETQYF. CDR3 coding DNA: TGTGCCAGCAGTGCGGGGTTGAGGGGAGAGACCCAGTACTTC.

This clonotype has at least ten counts. This sequence joins TRBV4-3 and TRBJ2-6; D is ambiguous. The CDR3 loop spans 15 amino acids. Trimming took 3 bases from V and 3 from J, leaving 9 bases between them. The germline V gene has CDR1 LGHNA and CDR2 YSLEER. DNA of the CDR3: TGCGCCAGCAGCCAGGATAGGGTTGGGGCCAACGTCCTGACTTTC. Its protein is CASSQDRVGANVLTF.

This clonotype was counted ten times or more. The chain has TRBV6-5 and TRBJ1-2; D is unclear. Germline lookup yields CDR1 MNHEY and CDR2 SVGAGI. Between the trimmed V and J ends, which lost 3 bases and 3 bases, there was a span of 8 bases. The length of the CDR3 is 13 residues. As DNA, the CDR3 is TGTGCCAGCAGTTATGTCGGGTACTATGGCTACACCTTC. This codes for CASSYVGYYGYTF.

This clonotype was seen a few times. This rearrangement joins TRBV6-2 or TRBV6-3 to TRBJ2-1; 8 bases agree with TRBD1. The germline V gene has CDR1 MNHEY and CDR2 SVGEGT. The CDR3 has 14 residues. J gave up 9 bases and V 6 bases, and 10 bases lay outside the gene matches. The DNA for the CDR3 is TGTGCCAGCAGCCGCGGACAGGGTCGAGGTGAGCAGTTCTTC. It encodes CASSRGQGRGEQFF.

There are a few counts of this clonotype. V and J are TRBV4-3 and TRBJ1-3; D unclear. This CDR3 contains 15 residues. The V and J ends lost 0 bases and 4 bases respectively, with 10 bases between them. CDR1 is LGHNA, CDR2 YSLEER, per germline. The CDR3 sequence is CASSQDSMGGNTIYF. The CDR3 nucleotides read TGCGCCAGCAGCCAAGATTCAATGGGCGGAAACACCATATATTTT.

This clonotype was recorded many times. The genes are TRBV12-3 or TRBV12-4 and TRBJ2-1; 10 nucleotides align to TRBD2. This CDR3 region has 15 residues. J gave up 3 bases and V 5 bases, and 4 bases lay outside the gene matches. The CDR3, as DNA: TGTGCCAGCAGTATAAGCGGGAGGGTCTACAATGAGCAGTTCTTC. It specifies CASSISGRVYNEQFF.

The sample holds many counts of this clonotype. This sequence joins TRBV3-1 and TRBJ1-5, with unresolved D. Germline V CDR1 and CDR2: LGHDT, YNNKEL (reference sequence). Trimming removed 1 base from V and 2 bases from J, with 9 bases in between. This CDR3 contains 15 residues. The CDR3 region has the DNA TGTGCCAGCAGCCAAGGGGTGTACGGCAATCAGCCCCAGCATTTT. Protein sequence: CASSQGVYGNQPQHF. Combining the CDR3 with reference TRBV3-1 and TRBJ1-5 gives the whole variable domain DTAVSQTPKYLVTQMGNDKSIKCEQNLGHDTMYWYKQDSKKFLKIMFSYNNKELIINETVPNRFSPKSPDKAHLNLHINSLELGDSAVYFCASSQGVYGNQPQHFGDGTRLSIL.

This clonotype was seen ten or more times. The chain has TRBV6-1 and TRBJ2-7, with 13 bases fitting TRBD2. The CDR3 has 17 residues. J lost 2 bases, V lost 5 bases, and 9 bases had no gene match. CDR1 and CDR2 (germline): MNHNS, SASEGT. The CDR3 nucleotides are TGTGCCAGCAGTCGACTGACTAGCGGGGGGACACCCTACGAGCAGTACTTC. Translation: CASSRLTSGGTPYEQYF.

This clonotype was detected a few times. This chain connects TRBV30 to TRBJ2-3; no definite D call. This CDR3 region has 12 residues. Deletions cut 0 bases from V and 5 bases from J, with 6 bases between. The germline V gene has CDR1 GTSNPN and CDR2 SVGIG (reference sequence). The CDR3 region is CAWSVLIDTQYF. DNA for the CDR3: TGTGCCTGGAGTGTACTAATAGATACGCAGTATTTT.

Many counts were recorded for this clonotype. The rearrangement links TRBV7-2 to TRBJ2-3; 15 positions agree with TRBD2. The CDR3 covers 15 residues. Germline V gene data show CDR1 as SGHTA and CDR2 as FQGNSA. J gave up 6 bases and V 5 bases, and 3 bases lay outside the gene matches. For the CDR3, the DNA is TGTGCCAGCAGCCGGACTAGCGGGGGGGCGGATACGCAGTATTTT. It encodes CASSRTSGGADTQYF.

V and J are TRBV5-5 and TRBJ2-7, with D possibly being TRBD1 or TRBD2 (5 bases each). Germline CDR1 reads SGHKS; CDR2 reads YYEKEE (reference sequence). The CDR3 runs 14 residues. V was shortened by 6 bases and J by 4 bases, with 17 bases between the two germline ends. The CDR3 spells CASTGAGGGYEQYF. DNA for the CDR3: TGTGCCAGCACCGGGGCAGGCGGCGGGTACGAGCAGTACTTC.

The rearrangement links TRBV6-2 or TRBV6-3 to TRBJ1-1; D gene uncertain. The CDR3 has 12 amino acids. Deletions cut 7 bases from V and 7 bases from J, with 13 bases between. The V gene's germline CDR1 is MNHEY and CDR2 SVGEGT. CDR3 loop: CASTPKGGEAFF. The CDR3 DNA is TGTGCCAGCACTCCTAAGGGCGGTGAAGCTTTCTTT.

In its sample, this clonotype was seen many times. This chain links TRBV15 with TRBJ1-2; 8 positions match TRBD1. Germline V gene lookup returns CDR1 LNHNV and CDR2 YYDKDF (reference sequence). The junction had 11 bases not matched to a gene; V was cut back by 5 bases and J by 3 bases. This CDR3 contains 16 residues. CDR3 sequence: CATSAHLPGGDYGYTF. In DNA, the CDR3 is TGTGCCACCAGCGCTCACCTTCCAGGGGGCGACTATGGCTACACCTTC.

This clonotype was seen a handful of times. The rearrangement links TRBV7-2 to TRBJ1-5; D gene unclear. Trimming stripped 3 bases from V and 3 bases from J, with 9 bases between. This CDR3 has 14 residues. Looked up from germline, CDR1 is SGHTA and CDR2 is FQGNSA. Written as DNA, the CDR3 is TGTGCCAGCAGCTTGTATGGTTTCAATCAGCCCCAGCATTTT. Its protein is CASSLYGFNQPQHF.

At least ten counts were recorded for this clonotype. This rearrangement joins TRBV28 to TRBJ2-7; unclear D gene. The CDR3 covers 17 residues. Trimming took 2 bases from V and 0 from J, leaving 17 bases between them. In germline, CDR1 is MDHEN, CDR2 SYDVKM. CDR3 in amino acids: CASSLVRGRSSSYEQYF. CDR3 bases: TGTGCCAGCAGTTTAGTTCGAGGCAGGAGTTCCTCCTACGAGCAGTACTTC.

This clonotype was detected ten times or more. This chain links TRBV14 with TRBJ1-5; D is unresolved. Trimming left V 2 bases short and J 1 base short, with 3 bases between. CDR1 and CDR2 (germline): SGHDN, FVKESK. The CDR3 length is 13 residues. The CDR3 here is CASSQMSNQPQHF. For the CDR3, the DNA is TGTGCCAGCAGCCAAATGAGCAATCAGCCCCAGCATTTT.

J is TRBJ2-7 and V is TRBV5-4, with TRBD2 matching 15 bases. The V gene end was trimmed by 3 bases and the J gene end by 5 bases; junction bases not matched to a gene: 0. Germline V gives CDR1 SGHNT, CDR2 YYREEE (reference sequence). This CDR3 is built from 14 residues. The CDR3 spells CASSWTSGRDEQYF. In DNA, the CDR3 is TGTGCCAGCAGCTGGACTAGCGGGAGGGACGAGCAGTACTTC.

This clonotype was counted ten times or more. The genes are TRBV7-2 and TRBJ2-1; perhaps D is TRBD1 or TRBD2 (5 bases each). The CDR3 runs to 15 residues. Germline loops: CDR1 SGHTA, CDR2 FQGNSA. The V end lost 5 bases, the J end lost 4 bases, and 15 bases lay between the germline ends. The CDR3 region has the DNA TGTGCCAGCAGCCAGACCGGGACCACGTACAATGAGCAGTTCTTC. It yields the protein CASSQTGTTYNEQFF.

The chain recombines TRBV7-9 with TRBJ2-1; TRBD2 agrees at 9 bases. The CDR3 loop spans 15 amino acids. CDR1 is SEHNR and CDR2 is FQNEAQ in the germline V gene (reference sequence). Germline trimming cut 3 bases from V and 3 bases from J; bases unmatched to any gene: 3. The CDR3 protein is CASSLSGGLYNEQFF. The CDR3 DNA sequence: TGTGCCAGCAGCTTGAGCGGGGGGCTCTACAATGAGCAGTTCTTC.